The 11 T cell receptor beta chains in this list originate from one sample, sequenced in a study of blood T cell repertoires in COVID-19. Sequencing was performed with immunoSEQ multiplex PCR; in TCRdb, only in-frame clones are kept and a portion is missing. The sample contains roughly 330,000 clones, more than 70% of which appear only once. The sample comprised PBMCs or T cells enriched from blood (not recorded which). These receptors were obtained from a woman between 25 and 40 years old who had recovered from COVID-19.

This clone was observed a few times. The rearrangement links TRBV12-5 to TRBJ1-1; maybe TRBD1 (6 bases). Germline lookup yields CDR1 LGHNT and CDR2 FRNRAP. The CDR3 totals 15 residues. V was pared by 5 bases and J by 1 base, with 14 bases between. In nucleotides, the CDR3 is TGTGCTAGTGGTCTCGGTTACAGGGAGAACACTGAAGCTTTCTTT. Translated: CASGLGYRENTEAFF.

The chain has TRBV11-1 and TRBJ2-3, with 11 bases fitting TRBD2. CDR1 and CDR2 from the germline V gene are SGHAT and FQDESV (reference sequence). V shed 2 bases, J shed 5 bases, and the junction held 3 bases outside the gene matches. The CDR3 runs 15 residues. The CDR3 nucleotides are TGTGCCAGCAGCTTAAGACTAGCGGGGAGAGATACGCAGTATTTT. This gives the protein CASSLRLAGRDTQYF.

The J gene is TRBJ2-7, the V gene TRBV18, with a tentative D call TRBD2 (6 bases). The V end lost 0 bases, the J end lost 6 bases, and 15 bases lay between the germline ends. The CDR3 has 15 amino acids. Germline CDR1 is KGHSH and CDR2 is LQKENI. The CDR3 sequence: CASSPPTTRRGEQYF. The CDR3 DNA follows: TGTGCCAGCTCACCACCGACGACTAGGAGAGGCGAGCAGTACTTC.

This clone came up once. This sequence joins TRBV6-6 and TRBJ2-1, with TRBD2 as a possible D gene (6 bases). Germline V gene data show CDR1 as MNHNY and CDR2 as SVGAGI (reference sequence). This CDR3 has 15 amino acids. V was pared by 0 bases and J by 8 bases, with 14 bases between. The CDR3 bases are TGTGCCAGCAGTTACTCTGGCGGGGTTGTGTATGAGCAGTTCTTC. This encodes CASSYSGGVVYEQFF.

Only a few counts were recorded for this clone. The chain links TRBV4-3 to TRBJ2-7, with TRBD2 matching over 8 bases. The CDR3 has 16 amino acids. Germline assignment: CDR1 LGHNA and CDR2 YSLEER. The trim removed 3 bases at V and 0 bases at J, leaving 7 bases unmatched. The DNA of the CDR3 is TGCGCCAGCAGCCACTCACTAGCGGACAGCTCCTACGAGCAGTACTTC. Protein: CASSHSLADSSYEQYF.

V usage is TRBV29-1 and J usage is TRBJ2-1; 12 bases align to TRBD2. V dropped 2 bases and J dropped 5; count of bases not matched to a gene: 4. CDR1 SQVTM and CDR2 ANQGSEA come from the germline V gene. There are 15 residues in the CDR3. CDR3 residues: CSVELAGGFNNEQFF. Here the CDR3 DNA reads TGCAGCGTTGAACTAGCGGGGGGGTTTAACAATGAGCAGTTCTTC.

This chain uses TRBV7-9 with TRBJ1-1; TRBD1 matches at 7 bases. J was trimmed by 5 bases and V by 4 bases; bases with no gene match: 10. Germline V CDR1 and CDR2: SEHNR, FQNEAQ (reference sequence). The CDR3 consists of 15 residues. In nucleotides, the CDR3 is TGTGCCAGCAGCTCCACAGGGGCTATTAGGACTGAAGCTTTCTTT. Encoded protein: CASSSTGAIRTEAFF.

This clone was observed a handful of times. This CDR3 reads CASSTILGGFPAGAHGYTF. As DNA, the CDR3 is TGTGCCAGCAGTACTATCCTTGGGGGGTTCCCTGCCGGGGCTCACGGCTACACCTTC. The rearrangement uses TRBV27 and TRBJ1-2, with TRBD1 as a possible D gene (5 bases). This CDR3 comprises 19 residues. V was pared by 5 bases and J by 8 bases, with 33 bases between. CDR1 and CDR2 from the germline V gene are MNHEY and SMNVEV (reference sequence).

V gene TRBV18 combines with J gene TRBJ1-5, with D unclear. This CDR3 spans 15 amino acids. CDR1 and CDR2 (germline): KGHSH, LQKENI. Between the trimmed V and J ends, which lost 4 bases and 7 bases, there was a span of 17 bases. The CDR3 region is CASSLGLEGRQPQHF. As DNA, the CDR3 is TGTGCCAGCTCACTCGGTTTAGAGGGAAGGCAGCCCCAGCATTTT.

J is TRBJ1-1 and V is TRBV7-6; D ambiguous. V was shortened by 0 bases and J by 1 base, with 3 bases between the two germline ends. Germline V lookup: CDR1 SGHVS, CDR2 FNYEAQ. The CDR3 totals 13 residues. The CDR3 loop is CASSLAKNTEAFF. The CDR3 bases are TGTGCCAGCAGCTTAGCCAAGAACACTGAAGCTTTCTTT.

The J gene is TRBJ2-1, the V gene TRBV4-3, with D perhaps TRBD1 (6 bases). There are 15 residues in the CDR3. V lost 0 bases to trimming and J lost 1 base, with 7 bases between them. The germline V gene encodes CDR1 LGHNA and CDR2 YSLEER. The CDR3 loop is CASSQETGSYNEQFF. CDR3 sequence (DNA): TGCGCCAGCAGCCAAGAGACAGGTTCCTACAATGAGCAGTTCTTC.